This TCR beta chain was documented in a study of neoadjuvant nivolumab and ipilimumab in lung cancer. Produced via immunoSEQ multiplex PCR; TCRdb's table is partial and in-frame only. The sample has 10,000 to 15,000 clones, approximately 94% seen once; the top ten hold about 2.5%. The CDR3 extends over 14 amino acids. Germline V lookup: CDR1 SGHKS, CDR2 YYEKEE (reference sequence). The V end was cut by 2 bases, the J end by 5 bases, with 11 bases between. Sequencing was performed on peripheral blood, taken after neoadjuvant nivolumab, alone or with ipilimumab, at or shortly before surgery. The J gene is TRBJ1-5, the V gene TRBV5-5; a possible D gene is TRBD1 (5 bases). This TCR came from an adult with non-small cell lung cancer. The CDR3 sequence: CASSLTRVHQPQHF. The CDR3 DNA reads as TGTGCCAGCAGCTTAACCAGGGTTCATCAGCCCCAGCATTTT.